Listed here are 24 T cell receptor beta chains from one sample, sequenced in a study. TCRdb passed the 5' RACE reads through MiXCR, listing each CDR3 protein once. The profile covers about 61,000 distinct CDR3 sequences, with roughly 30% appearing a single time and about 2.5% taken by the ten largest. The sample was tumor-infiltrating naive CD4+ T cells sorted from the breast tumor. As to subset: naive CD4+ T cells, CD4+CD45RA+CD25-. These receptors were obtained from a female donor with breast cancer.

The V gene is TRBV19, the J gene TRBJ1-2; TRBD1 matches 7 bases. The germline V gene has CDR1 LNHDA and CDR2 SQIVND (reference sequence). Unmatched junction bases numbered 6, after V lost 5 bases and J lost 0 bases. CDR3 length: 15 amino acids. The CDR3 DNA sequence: TGTGCCAGTAGTCCCACCGGGACAGCTAACTATGGCTACACCTTC. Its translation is CASSPTGTANYGYTF.

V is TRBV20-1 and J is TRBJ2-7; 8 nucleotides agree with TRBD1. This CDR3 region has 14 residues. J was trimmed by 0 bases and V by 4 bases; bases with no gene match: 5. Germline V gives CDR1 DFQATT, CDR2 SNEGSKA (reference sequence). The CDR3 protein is CSAKRQGHSYEQYF. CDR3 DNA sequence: TGCAGTGCTAAACGACAGGGGCACTCCTACGAGCAGTACTTC.

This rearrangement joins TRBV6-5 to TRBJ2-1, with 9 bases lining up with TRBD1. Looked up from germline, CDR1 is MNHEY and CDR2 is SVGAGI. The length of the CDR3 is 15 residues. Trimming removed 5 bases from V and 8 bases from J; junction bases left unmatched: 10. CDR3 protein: CASSDRDRVTDEQFF. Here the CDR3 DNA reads TGTGCCAGCAGTGACCGGGACAGGGTAACGGATGAGCAGTTCTTC.

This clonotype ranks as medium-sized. The CDR3 loop reads CASSPASSGSTGELFF. The DNA of the CDR3 is TGTGCCAGCAGCCCCGCGTCTAGCGGGTCCACCGGGGAGCTGTTTTTT. V gene TRBV7-2 combines with J gene TRBJ2-2; 8 bases are a match to TRBD2. After removal of 5 bases from V and 4 bases from J, the junction contained 9 bases not matched to a gene. Germline V gene lookup returns CDR1 SGHTA and CDR2 FQGNSA. The CDR3 runs 16 residues.

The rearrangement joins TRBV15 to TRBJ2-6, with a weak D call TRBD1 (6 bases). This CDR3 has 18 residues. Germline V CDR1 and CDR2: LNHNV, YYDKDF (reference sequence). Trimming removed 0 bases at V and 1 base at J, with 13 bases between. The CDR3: CATSRDGGSGSGANVLTF. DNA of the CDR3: TGTGCCACCAGCAGAGATGGGGGCAGCGGTTCTGGGGCCAACGTCCTGACTTTC.

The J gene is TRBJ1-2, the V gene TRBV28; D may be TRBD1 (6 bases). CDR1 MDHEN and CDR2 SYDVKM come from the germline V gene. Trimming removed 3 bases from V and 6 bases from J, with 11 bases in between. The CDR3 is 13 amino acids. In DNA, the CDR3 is TGTGCCAGCAGTTTCCAGGGGCCGAATGGCTACACCTTC. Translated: CASSFQGPNGYTF.

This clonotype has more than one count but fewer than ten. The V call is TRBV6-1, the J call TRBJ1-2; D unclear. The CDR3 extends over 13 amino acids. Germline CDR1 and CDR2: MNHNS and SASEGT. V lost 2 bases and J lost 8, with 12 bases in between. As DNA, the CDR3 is TGTGCCAGCAGTGAACACGGGCGTCCGGGCTACACCTTC. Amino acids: CASSEHGRPGYTF.

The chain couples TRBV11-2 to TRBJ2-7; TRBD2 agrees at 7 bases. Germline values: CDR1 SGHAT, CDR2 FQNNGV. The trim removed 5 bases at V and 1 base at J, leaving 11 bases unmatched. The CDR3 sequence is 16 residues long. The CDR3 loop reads CASSPREGGPSYEQYF. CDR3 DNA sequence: TGTGCCAGCAGCCCGAGGGAGGGAGGGCCGTCCTACGAGCAGTACTTC.

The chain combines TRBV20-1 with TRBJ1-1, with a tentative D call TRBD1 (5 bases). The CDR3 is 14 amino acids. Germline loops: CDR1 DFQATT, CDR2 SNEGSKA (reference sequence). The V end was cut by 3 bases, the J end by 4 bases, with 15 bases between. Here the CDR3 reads CSASIRGGFTEAFF. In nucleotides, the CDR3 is TGCAGTGCTAGTATCCGGGGGGGATTCACTGAAGCTTTCTTT.

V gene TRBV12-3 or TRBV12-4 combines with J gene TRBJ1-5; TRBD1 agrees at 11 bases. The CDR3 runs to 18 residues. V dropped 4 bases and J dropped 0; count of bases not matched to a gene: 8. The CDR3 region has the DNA TGTGCCAGCAGTTCCCGGGACAGGGGGACCTATAGCAATCAGCCCCAGCATTTT. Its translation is CASSSRDRGTYSNQPQHF.

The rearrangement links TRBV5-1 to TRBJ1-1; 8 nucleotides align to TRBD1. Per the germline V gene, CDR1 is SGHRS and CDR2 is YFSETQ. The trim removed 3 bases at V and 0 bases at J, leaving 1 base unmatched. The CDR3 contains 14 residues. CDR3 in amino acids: CASSWTGMNTEAFF. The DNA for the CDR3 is TGCGCCAGCAGCTGGACAGGGATGAACACTGAAGCTTTCTTT.

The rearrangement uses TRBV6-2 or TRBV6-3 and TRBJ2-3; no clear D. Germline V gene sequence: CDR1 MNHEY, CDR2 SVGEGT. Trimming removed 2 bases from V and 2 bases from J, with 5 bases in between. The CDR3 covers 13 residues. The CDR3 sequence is CASSYTYTDTQYF. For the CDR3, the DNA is TGTGCCAGCAGTTACACATACACAGATACGCAGTATTTT.

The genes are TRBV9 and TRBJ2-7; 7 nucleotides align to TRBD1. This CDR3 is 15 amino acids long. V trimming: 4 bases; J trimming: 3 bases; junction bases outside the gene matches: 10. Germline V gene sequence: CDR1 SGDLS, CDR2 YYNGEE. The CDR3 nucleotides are TGTGCCAGCAGCTCCCCCGGGACAGCCGACTACGAGCAGTACTTC. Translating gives CASSSPGTADYEQYF. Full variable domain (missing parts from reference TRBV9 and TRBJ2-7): DSGVTQTPKHLITATGQRVTLRCSPRSGDLSVYWYQQSLDQGLQFLIQYYNGEERAKGNILERFSAQQFPDLHSELNLSSLELGDSALYFCASSSPGTADYEQYFGPGTRLTVT.

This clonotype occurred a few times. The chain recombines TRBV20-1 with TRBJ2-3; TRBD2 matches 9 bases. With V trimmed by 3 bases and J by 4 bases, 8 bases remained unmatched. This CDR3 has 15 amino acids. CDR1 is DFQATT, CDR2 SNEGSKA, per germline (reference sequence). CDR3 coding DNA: TGCAGTGCTAGTTGGCGGGGGGGCGAGGCAGATACGCAGTATTTT. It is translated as CSASWRGGEADTQYF.

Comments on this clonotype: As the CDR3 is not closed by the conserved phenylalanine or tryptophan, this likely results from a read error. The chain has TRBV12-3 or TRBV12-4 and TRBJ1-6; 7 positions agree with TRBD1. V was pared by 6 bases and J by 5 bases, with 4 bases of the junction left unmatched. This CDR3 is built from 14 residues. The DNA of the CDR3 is TGTGCCAGCAGCGGGGGACAGAATAATTCACCCCTCCACCTT. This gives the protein CASSGGQNNSPLHL.

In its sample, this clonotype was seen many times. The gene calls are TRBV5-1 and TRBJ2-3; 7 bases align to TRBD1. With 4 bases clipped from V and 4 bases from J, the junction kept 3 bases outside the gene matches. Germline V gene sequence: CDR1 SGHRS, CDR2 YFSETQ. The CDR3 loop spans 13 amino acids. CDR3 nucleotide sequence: TGCGCCAGCAGCCTCCAGGGGGCAGATACGCAGTATTTT. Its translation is CASSLQGADTQYF.

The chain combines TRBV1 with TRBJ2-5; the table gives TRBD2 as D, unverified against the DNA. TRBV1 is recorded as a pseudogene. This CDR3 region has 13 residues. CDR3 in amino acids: CTSNQLAGETQYF. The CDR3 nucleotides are TGCACCAGCAACCAACTAGCGGGGGAGACCCAGTACTTC.

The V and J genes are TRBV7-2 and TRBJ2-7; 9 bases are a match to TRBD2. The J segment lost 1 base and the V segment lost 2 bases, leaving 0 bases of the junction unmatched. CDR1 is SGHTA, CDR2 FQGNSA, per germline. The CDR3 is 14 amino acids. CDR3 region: CASSLLAGSYEQYF. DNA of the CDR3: TGTGCCAGCAGCTTACTAGCGGGGTCCTACGAGCAGTACTTC. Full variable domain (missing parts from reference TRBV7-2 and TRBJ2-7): GAGVSQSPSNKVTEKGKDVELRCDPISGHTALYWYRQSLGQGLEFLIYFQGNSAPDKSGLPSDRFSAERTGGSVSTLTIQRTQQEDSAVYLCASSLLAGSYEQYFGPGTRLTVT.

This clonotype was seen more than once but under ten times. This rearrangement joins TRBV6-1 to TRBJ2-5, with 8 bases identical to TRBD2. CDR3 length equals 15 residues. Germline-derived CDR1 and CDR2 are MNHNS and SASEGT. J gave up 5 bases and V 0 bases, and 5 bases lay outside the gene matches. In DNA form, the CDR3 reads TGTGCCAGCAGTGAAGCCGGGGGGGGGTTGGAGACCCAGTACTTC. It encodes CASSEAGGGLETQYF.

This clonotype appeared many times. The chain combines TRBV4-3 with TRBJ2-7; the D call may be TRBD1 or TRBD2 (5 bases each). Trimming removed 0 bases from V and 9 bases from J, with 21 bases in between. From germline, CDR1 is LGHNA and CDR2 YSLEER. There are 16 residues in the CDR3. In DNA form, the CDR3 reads TGCGCCAGCAGCCAAGATCATCGGGGCCACGGGGCACGGCAGTACTTC. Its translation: CASSQDHRGHGARQYF.

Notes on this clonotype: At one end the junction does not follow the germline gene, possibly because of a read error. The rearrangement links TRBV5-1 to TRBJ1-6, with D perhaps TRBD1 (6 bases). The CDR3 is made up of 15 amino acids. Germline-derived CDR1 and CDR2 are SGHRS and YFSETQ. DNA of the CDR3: TGCGCCAACAGCTCGGAAGGGGGGGTGGAATCACCCCTCCACTTT. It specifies CANSSEGGVESPLHF. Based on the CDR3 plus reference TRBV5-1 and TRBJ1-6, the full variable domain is KAGVTQTPRYLIKTRGQQVTLSCSPISGHRSVSWYQQTPGQGLQFLFEYFSETQRNKGNFPGRFSGRQFSNSRSEMNVSTLELGDSALYLCANSSEGGVESPLHFGNGTRLTVT.

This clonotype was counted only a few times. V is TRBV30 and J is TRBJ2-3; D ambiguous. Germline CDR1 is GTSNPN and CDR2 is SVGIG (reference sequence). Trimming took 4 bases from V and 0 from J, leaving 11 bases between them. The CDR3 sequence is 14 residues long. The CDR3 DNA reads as TGTGCCTGGACCGGAGAAGACAGCACAGATACGCAGTATTTT. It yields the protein CAWTGEDSTDTQYF.

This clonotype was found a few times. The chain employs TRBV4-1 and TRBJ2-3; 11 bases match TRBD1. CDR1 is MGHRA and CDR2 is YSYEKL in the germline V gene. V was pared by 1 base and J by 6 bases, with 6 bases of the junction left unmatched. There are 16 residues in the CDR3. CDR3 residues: CASSQGDRGAEDTQYF. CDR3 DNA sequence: TGCGCCAGCAGCCAAGGGGACAGGGGGGCCGAGGATACGCAGTATTTT.

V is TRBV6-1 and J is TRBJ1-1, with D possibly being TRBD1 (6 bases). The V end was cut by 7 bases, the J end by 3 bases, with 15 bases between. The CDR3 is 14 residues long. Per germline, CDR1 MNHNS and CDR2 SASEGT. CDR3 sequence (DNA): TGTGCCAGCAACTGGGACACCCAACACACTGAAGCTTTCTTT. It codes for CASNWDTQHTEAFF.